The 23 T cell receptor beta chains given below trace back to one sample, sequenced in a study. Adaptor-ligated barcode primers were used to amplify TRBV12-4/TRBJ1-2 clonotypes. TCRdb redid the calling of the multiplex PCR reads with MiXCR, one entry per CDR3 protein. The repertoire has about a thousand distinct CDR3 sequences, 2.6% of them found once; the top ten carry 32%. Tregs were sorted as CD4+CD25+CD127-/low cells. The sequenced sample consisted of Tregs sorted from blood. The source is a female donor with breast cancer.

This clonotype is judged large (0.1 to 1%). The chain joins TRBV12-3 or TRBV12-4 to TRBJ1-2; TRBD1 is a possible D gene (5 bases). There are 14 residues in the CDR3. V lost 6 bases and J 5 bases, leaving 16 bases between the germline ends. The CDR3 loop reads CASRDTGLVYGYTF. CDR3 nucleotide sequence: TGTGCCAGCAGGGATACGGGACTGGTATATGGCTACACCTTC.

Judged by abundance, this clonotype is medium-sized. The chain employs TRBV12-3 or TRBV12-4 and TRBJ1-2, with a weak D call TRBD1 (6 bases). The length of the CDR3 is 12 residues. Trimming removed 3 bases from V and 6 bases from J, with 8 bases in between. Here the CDR3 reads CASSFHRDGYTF. The CDR3 DNA reads TGTGCCAGCAGTTTTCACAGGGATGGCTACACCTTC.

In its sample, this clonotype ranks as medium-sized. The genes are TRBV12-3 or TRBV12-4 and TRBJ1-2; no clear D gene. The CDR3 sequence is 14 residues long. V lost 1 base and J 5 bases, leaving 11 bases between the germline ends. CDR3 in DNA: TGTGCCAGCAGTTTAGGGGCGGGCCAATATGGCTACACCTTC. It codes for CASSLGAGQYGYTF.

This clonotype was recorded at least ten times. J is TRBJ1-2 and V is TRBV12-3 or TRBV12-4; 9 bases map to TRBD1. The CDR3 spans 15 residues. The trim removed 7 bases at V and 0 bases at J, leaving 6 bases unmatched. CDR3 coding DNA: TGTGCCAGCACCCCGGGACAGGGCTCTAACTATGGCTACACCTTC. It is translated as CASTPGQGSNYGYTF.

Relative to its sample, this clonotype is medium-sized. This chain joins TRBV12-3 or TRBV12-4 and TRBJ1-2; D might be TRBD1 (6 bases). The CDR3 spans 12 residues. V was clipped by 7 bases and J by 4 bases, with 10 bases between them. The CDR3, as DNA: TGTGCCAGCAATTCACAGGGCTATGGCTACACCTTC. It yields the protein CASNSQGYGYTF.

This clonotype was detected many times. The rearrangement links TRBV12-3 or TRBV12-4 to TRBJ1-2, with D hard to call. The CDR3 covers 13 residues. V was clipped by 3 bases and J by 0 bases, with 5 bases between them. The CDR3 DNA is TGTGCCAGCAGTTTGTTAGCTAACTATGGCTACACCTTC. Its protein is CASSLLANYGYTF.

This clonotype is termed medium-sized (0.01 to 0.1%). The chain joins TRBV12-3 or TRBV12-4 to TRBJ1-2; D remains unclear. The CDR3 has 12 residues. V was clipped by 3 bases and J by 5 bases, with 7 bases between them. In nucleotides, the CDR3 is TGTGCCAGCAGTTTGGAAGCTTATGGCTACACCTTC. This codes for CASSLEAYGYTF.

By share of the sample, this clonotype is large. This rearrangement joins TRBV12-3 or TRBV12-4 to TRBJ1-2; TRBD1 matches 7 bases. J lost 7 bases, V lost 3 bases, and 8 bases had no gene match. The CDR3 loop spans 14 amino acids. The CDR3 is CASSLSDRAAGYTF. In DNA form, the CDR3 reads TGTGCCAGCAGTTTGTCCGACAGGGCGGCTGGCTACACCTTC.

Sample share makes this clonotype medium-sized (0.01 to 0.1%). CDR3 protein: CASSYRVYGYTF. CDR3 DNA sequence: TGTGCCAGCAGTTACAGGGTCTATGGCTACACCTTC. This chain connects TRBV12-3 or TRBV12-4 to TRBJ1-2; TRBD1 is a possible D gene (6 bases). With 4 bases removed from V and 4 bases from J, the gap between germline ends came to 7 bases. This CDR3 is built from 12 residues.

This clonotype is categorized as large. J is TRBJ1-2 and V is TRBV12-3 or TRBV12-4; a weak D match, TRBD1 (6 bases). The CDR3 runs to 14 residues. V lost 5 bases and J lost 5, with 15 bases in between. The CDR3: CASSPLQGWYGYTF. CDR3 sequence (DNA): TGTGCCAGCAGTCCCTTACAGGGATGGTATGGCTACACCTTC.

This clonotype is judged medium-sized (0.01 to 0.1%). This sequence joins TRBV12-3 or TRBV12-4 and TRBJ1-2; TRBD1 might be the D (5 bases). Trimming shortened V by 7 bases and J by 3 bases, and 12 bases separated the two germline ends. The CDR3 consists of 13 residues. CDR3 sequence (DNA): TGTGCCAGCACCTTGGGACCAGACTATGGCTACACCTTC. This encodes CASTLGPDYGYTF.

This clonotype was recorded many times. V gene TRBV12-3 or TRBV12-4 combines with J gene TRBJ1-2; D call uncertain. Trimming shortened V by 7 bases and J by 8 bases, and 17 bases separated the two germline ends. The CDR3 spans 13 residues. In DNA, the CDR3 is TGTGCCAGCACCGCCCACGGGTCGGTGGGCTACACCTTC. Its translation: CASTAHGSVGYTF.

This clonotype has a count of ten or more. The CDR3 loop is CASSAGVSDGYTF. The CDR3 nucleotides are TGTGCCAGCAGTGCGGGAGTTTCCGATGGCTACACCTTC. V usage is TRBV12-3 or TRBV12-4 and J usage is TRBJ1-2, with D hard to call. This CDR3 comprises 13 residues. The V and J ends lost 5 bases and 6 bases respectively, with 13 bases between them.

This clonotype is medium-sized (0.01 to 0.1%). The CDR3 coding sequence is TGTGCCAGCAGTTTAAGTGGAGACAGGGGCTATGGCTACACCTTC. It translates to CASSLSGDRGYGYTF. The chain uses TRBV12-3 or TRBV12-4 and TRBJ1-2, with 8 nucleotides matching TRBD1. The CDR3 is 15 amino acids. V was clipped by 2 bases and J by 4 bases; unmatched bases: 6.

This clonotype is deemed medium-sized. The CDR3 DNA reads TGTGCCAGCAGTTTAAACCGGTGGGGCTCTGGGACTAACTATGGCTACACCTTC. Its translation is CASSLNRWGSGTNYGYTF. The V and J genes are TRBV12-3 or TRBV12-4 and TRBJ1-2, with D tentatively TRBD1 (5 bases). This CDR3 spans 18 amino acids. V was pared by 2 bases and J by 0 bases, with 19 bases between.

By frequency in the sample, this clonotype is medium-sized. The rearrangement links TRBV12-3 or TRBV12-4 to TRBJ1-2; D perhaps matches TRBD1 (6 bases). The CDR3 spans 13 residues. Between the trimmed V and J ends, which lost 5 bases and 8 bases, there was a span of 15 bases. CDR3 nucleotide sequence: TGTGCCAGCAGTCTCCGGGCAGGGGCAGGCTACACCTTC. Residues: CASSLRAGAGYTF.

This clonotype was recorded many times. V is TRBV12-3 or TRBV12-4 and J is TRBJ1-2; D remains ambiguous. The CDR3 has 14 residues. Trimming took 6 bases from V and 5 from J, leaving 16 bases between them. The CDR3 is CASSLLGRVYGYTF. In DNA, the CDR3 is TGTGCCAGCAGCCTCCTCGGACGGGTATATGGCTACACCTTC.

This clonotype is categorized as medium-sized. The chain combines TRBV12-3 or TRBV12-4 with TRBJ1-2, with D uncertain. V was clipped by 4 bases and J by 5 bases, with 17 bases between them. This CDR3 spans 15 amino acids. The CDR3 bases are TGTGCCAGCAGTTCGGCGGCAGACGGATATTATGGCTACACCTTC. Its protein product is CASSSAADGYYGYTF.

To note about this clonotype: A much larger clone differs from this one at a single base, so this may be a read error. This chain connects TRBV12-3 or TRBV12-4 to TRBJ1-2; D unclear. The CDR3 is made up of 11 amino acids. Written as DNA, the CDR3 is TGTGCCCGCAGTTTTGCCTATGGCTACACCTTC. Its translation is CARSFAYGYTF.

This clonotype is classed as medium-sized. The chain has TRBV12-3 or TRBV12-4 and TRBJ1-2; D is possibly TRBD1 (6 bases). The length of the CDR3 is 15 residues. V was trimmed by 3 bases and J by 4 bases, leaving 15 bases between them. CDR3 region: CASSLRNRAFYGYTF. DNA of the CDR3: TGTGCCAGCAGTTTGAGGAACAGGGCATTCTATGGCTACACCTTC.

By share, this clonotype ranks as large. The CDR3 bases are TGTGCCAGCAGCCGAGGTCCGAGGCCTCTTGCTTCGGAGGGCTACACCTTC. Translation gives CASSRGPRPLASEGYTF. J is TRBJ1-2 and V is TRBV12-3 or TRBV12-4; D unresolved. Trimming left V 6 bases short and J 8 bases short, with 28 bases between. The CDR3 covers 17 residues.

This clonotype is labeled as medium-sized. The rearrangement links TRBV12-3 or TRBV12-4 to TRBJ1-2; TRBD1 might be the D (5 bases). Trimming shortened V by 2 bases and J by 0 bases, and 10 bases separated the two germline ends. This CDR3 has 15 residues. CDR3 DNA sequence: TGTGCCAGCAGTTTAAGGGACGGAGCTAACTATGGCTACACCTTC. This gives the protein CASSLRDGANYGYTF.

This clonotype is deemed medium-sized (0.01 to 0.1%). The chain combines TRBV12-3 or TRBV12-4 with TRBJ1-2, with no clear D. CDR3 size: 14 residues. The V end was cut by 6 bases, the J end by 9 bases, with 20 bases between. DNA for the CDR3: TGTGCCAGCAGCGGACCACTGGACGGCGGGAGCTACACCTTC. It encodes CASSGPLDGGSYTF.